This TCR beta chain came from a study of CD8 T cells in Susac syndrome. Germline CDR1 and CDR2: SQVTM and ANQGSEA. CDR3 length equals 16 residues. J was trimmed by 2 bases and V by 7 bases; bases with no gene match: 16. Reverse transcription of about 0.5 to 1 ug RNA used random hexamers. The immunoSEQ assay covered 54 Vbeta and 13 Jbeta segments for CDR3. TCRdb reprocessed the immunoSEQ multiplex PCR reads via MiXCR and lists one record per CDR3 protein. This table holds about 150,000 distinct CDR3 sequences, approximately 93% found once. Study observations and caveats: The relatively small number of individuals in the TCR sequencing and HLA analysis was acknowledged by the study.

This clonotype was seen just once. Its antigen is currently unknown. Sequencing was carried out using CD8+ T cells from PBMCs. This sequence originates from a human donor with multiple sclerosis. This chain links TRBV29-1 with TRBJ2-5; 7 bases match TRBD1. The CDR3 region is CSGWAAPSGQQETQYF. The CDR3 DNA follows: TGCAGCGGCTGGGCAGCCCCCTCGGGACAGCAAGAGACCCAGTACTTC.